The 3 T cell receptor beta chains below were found in one sample sequenced in a study of cytomegalovirus exposure and HLA in healthy donors. In the PCR, 60 Vbeta and 13 Jbeta primers were used. Produced via immunoSEQ multiplex PCR; TCRdb's table is partial and in-frame only. The table records 200,000 to 250,000 clones, more than 60% of them present only once. Sequenced input: PBMCs. These receptors were obtained from a woman aged 55-69 years in good health and CMV-seropositive.

This clone was counted between two and nine times. The chain uses TRBV30 and TRBJ1-2; TRBD1 is a possible D gene (6 bases). Trimming took 7 bases from V and 5 from J, leaving 14 bases between them. Germline loops: CDR1 GTSNPN, CDR2 SVGIG (reference sequence). CDR3 length: 12 residues. CDR3 sequence (DNA): TGTGCCTACACGAGGGGGGGGTATGGCTACACCTTC. Amino acid sequence: CAYTRGGYGYTF.

The V gene is TRBV7-2, the J gene TRBJ2-3; 9 positions agree with TRBD2. Trimming took 1 base from V and 3 from J; bases not matched to a gene: 2. The length of the CDR3 is 15 residues. The germline CDR1 and CDR2 sequences are SGHTA and FQGNSA. The CDR3 nucleotides read TGTGCCAGCAGCTTAGACAGCGGGGGGACAGATACGCAGTATTTT. It specifies CASSLDSGGTDTQYF.

V is TRBV5-5 and J is TRBJ1-4; weak D call: TRBD1 (5 bases). The CDR3 length is 15 residues. Germline values: CDR1 SGHKS, CDR2 YYEKEE (reference sequence). Trimming stripped 1 base from V and 0 bases from J, with 7 bases between. In DNA, the CDR3 is TGTGCCAGCAGCTTGTGGGGGGCAACTAATGAAAAACTGTTTTTT. It translates to CASSLWGATNEKLFF.